The 18 T cell receptor beta chains below come from one sample, sequenced in a study of blood T cell repertoires in COVID-19. Only in-frame clones appear in the TCRdb table, and some are missing; sequencing was by immunoSEQ multiplex PCR. The profile covers 150,000 to 200,000 clones, with approximately 88% appearing a single time and 9.1% taken by the ten largest. The material sequenced was peripheral blood. These receptors were taken from a woman older than 75 with active or convalescent COVID-19.

This clone was seen a few times. The chain uses TRBV12-3 or TRBV12-4 and TRBJ1-2; no definite D call. The CDR3 extends over 12 amino acids. Trimming cost V 3 bases and J 4 bases, with 6 bases left between them. CDR3 bases: TGTGCCAGCAGTTTTTCCGGCTATGGCTACACCTTC. It is translated as CASSFSGYGYTF.

This clone was detected only a few times. The V gene is TRBV6-5, the J gene TRBJ2-1; 9 bases map to TRBD2. This CDR3 is built from 15 residues. The trim removed 7 bases at V and 3 bases at J, leaving 7 bases unmatched. Per the germline V gene, CDR1 is MNHEY and CDR2 is SVGAGI. The DNA of the CDR3 is TGTGCCAGCAAGCCTAGCGGGGACTACTACAATGAGCAGTTCTTC. This encodes CASKPSGDYYNEQFF.

J is TRBJ1-5 and V is TRBV7-9, with unresolved D. With 4 bases removed from V and 0 bases from J, the gap between germline ends came to 7 bases. The CDR3 runs 14 residues. Germline CDR1 and CDR2: SEHNR and FQNEAQ (reference sequence). The CDR3 sequence is CASSSYYSNQPQHF. The CDR3 DNA reads TGTGCCAGCAGCTCCTATTATAGCAATCAGCCCCAGCATTTT.

The chain links TRBV19 to TRBJ1-2; TRBD1 agrees at 9 bases. Unmatched junction bases numbered 11, after V lost 4 bases and J lost 2 bases. This CDR3 comprises 17 residues. Germline CDR1 is LNHDA and CDR2 is SQIVND (reference sequence). The CDR3: CASSTSGTGNLNYGYTF. The CDR3 DNA follows: TGTGCCAGTAGTACATCCGGGACAGGGAATCTAAACTATGGCTACACCTTC.

The chain is built from TRBV19 and TRBJ1-4; weak D call: TRBD1 (5 bases). The V gene lost 3 bases and the J gene lost 7 bases, with 9 bases spanning the gap. Germline CDR1 LNHDA, CDR2 SQIVND (reference sequence). This CDR3 has 13 residues. CDR3 sequence: CASSIQGGEKLFF. As DNA, the CDR3 is TGTGCCAGTAGTATCCAGGGTGGTGAAAAACTGTTTTTT.

The chain combines TRBV27 with TRBJ1-2; weak D call: TRBD1 (5 bases). This CDR3 has 13 residues. Germline V CDR1 and CDR2: MNHEY, SMNVEV (reference sequence). V was clipped by 3 bases and J by 8 bases, with 13 bases between them. This CDR3 is CASSFTGGKGYTF. The CDR3 nucleotides read TGTGCCAGCAGTTTCACAGGTGGTAAAGGCTACACCTTC.

As regards this clone: This same CDR3 is encoded by further DNA sequences in the sample. The rearrangement uses TRBV10-3 and TRBJ1-5; a possible D gene is TRBD1 (6 bases). V was trimmed by 6 bases and J by 0 bases, leaving 9 bases between them. The CDR3 sequence is 14 residues long. In germline, CDR1 is ENHRY, CDR2 SYGVKD. The CDR3 nucleotides are TGTGCCATCAGCAGGACAGATAGCAATCAGCCCCAGCATTTT. It is translated as CAISRTDSNQPQHF.

This clone appeared a single time. CDR3 DNA sequence: TGTGCCAGCAGCGTAGTTGGGCAGGGGTACAATGAGCAGTTCTTC. This encodes CASSVVGQGYNEQFF. This chain connects TRBV9 to TRBJ2-1; a possible D gene is TRBD1 (6 bases). Trimming left V 0 bases short and J 4 bases short, with 11 bases between. CDR1 SGDLS and CDR2 YYNGEE come from the germline V gene. The CDR3 is 15 amino acids.

The chain uses TRBV19 and TRBJ1-1; D remains unclear. This CDR3 has 11 residues. Germline-derived CDR1 and CDR2 are LNHDA and SQIVND (reference sequence). Deletions cut 7 bases from V and 7 bases from J, with 10 bases between. The chain's CDR3 is CASTRELEAFF. CDR3 bases: TGTGCCAGTACCCGGGAGCTTGAAGCTTTCTTT.

CDR3 in amino acids: CASSDGAVYGYTF. The CDR3 DNA reads as TGTGCCAGCAGTGATGGGGCGGTCTATGGCTACACCTTC. This sequence joins TRBV2 and TRBJ1-2; perhaps TRBD1 as D (5 bases). CDR3 length: 13 amino acids. Trimming took off 3 bases at V and 4 bases at J, with 9 bases between the two ends. Germline V gene sequence: CDR1 SNHLY, CDR2 FYNNEI.

The rearrangement uses TRBV9 and TRBJ1-2; D is undetermined. This CDR3 region has 13 residues. From germline, CDR1 is SGDLS and CDR2 YYNGEE. V dropped 4 bases and J dropped 5 bases, with 12 bases sitting between them. CDR3 DNA: TGTGCCAGCAGCCCGGCGGGAGAGTATGGCTACACCTTC. Protein: CASSPAGEYGYTF.

The chain carries TRBV28 and TRBJ2-3, with D perhaps matching TRBD2 (5 bases). CDR1 is MDHEN and CDR2 is SYDVKM in the germline V gene. This CDR3 contains 15 residues. V lost 6 bases to trimming and J lost 1 base, with 14 bases between them. The CDR3 loop is CASRGNVGGTDTQYF. CDR3 in DNA: TGTGCCAGCAGGGGGAATGTCGGGGGCACAGATACGCAGTATTTT.

This clone has just a few counts. The rearrangement uses TRBV7-2 and TRBJ1-4, with D perhaps matching TRBD1 (6 bases). The germline CDR1 and CDR2 sequences are SGHTA and FQGNSA. There are 14 residues in the CDR3. V lost 5 bases and J lost 8, with 15 bases in between. The CDR3 region has the DNA TGTGCCAGCAGCCTGACGCCAGGGGTAGAAAAACTGTTTTTT. Encoded protein: CASSLTPGVEKLFF.

The chain employs TRBV19 and TRBJ1-2, with 11 positions matching TRBD1. V lost 5 bases to trimming and J lost 4 bases; unmatched junction nucleotides: 15. The CDR3 length is 18 residues. Germline V gives CDR1 LNHDA, CDR2 SQIVND (reference sequence). The CDR3 nucleotides read TGTGCCAGTAGTTTGGAGCCGGGACAGGGGGTAAGAGCCTATGGCTACACCTTC. It codes for CASSLEPGQGVRAYGYTF.

This clone was observed a single time. The rearrangement uses TRBV7-2 and TRBJ2-5, with D unresolved. Trimming cost V 3 bases and J 2 bases, with 16 bases left between them. The CDR3 contains 16 residues. CDR1 SGHTA and CDR2 FQGNSA come from the germline V gene. CDR3 in DNA: TGTGCCAGCAGCTTTACCCTAGGAAGGTCTCAAGAGACCCAGTACTTC. Protein: CASSFTLGRSQETQYF.

The chain has TRBV30 and TRBJ2-5; D unresolved. This CDR3 spans 12 amino acids. The V gene's germline CDR1 is GTSNPN and CDR2 SVGIG (reference sequence). Trimming took 0 bases from V and 5 from J, leaving 7 bases between them. The CDR3 sequence is CAWSVNSETQYF. The CDR3 bases are TGTGCCTGGAGTGTAAACTCGGAGACCCAGTACTTC.

This clone was seen a single time. The DNA of the CDR3 is TGTGCCAGCAGATCTACTAGCGGGGGCTCCACAGATACGCAGTATTTT. As protein: CASRSTSGGSTDTQYF. This sequence joins TRBV7-9 and TRBJ2-3, with TRBD2 matching 11 bases. The CDR3 runs to 16 residues. V dropped 6 bases and J dropped 2; count of bases not matched to a gene: 7. Germline lookup yields CDR1 SEHNR and CDR2 FQNEAQ (reference sequence).

V and J are TRBV23-1 and TRBJ1-2; D perhaps matches TRBD1 (5 bases). TRBV23-1 belongs to the ORF category, with a function that is uncertain. The CDR3 extends over 16 amino acids. Trimming removed 3 bases from V and 3 bases from J, with 17 bases in between. CDR3 nucleotide sequence: TGCGCCAGCAGTCACTCGGCGCAGGGTCCATACTATGGCTACACCTTC. Amino acids: CASSHSAQGPYYGYTF.